A selection of T cell receptor beta chains follows, all from one sample in a study of beta chain features in type 1 diabetes. The method was immunoSEQ multiplex PCR; TCRdb's version includes in-frame clones alone and lacks a portion of them. The sample shows 200,000 to 250,000 clones, 9.6% of them seen only once. The sequencing sample was made of naive CD4+ T cells from blood. The receptors derive from a woman aged 18-30 years in good health. Each CDR3 is given with its conserved first and last residue. The order of the fields is J gene, D gene, clone size, V gene, CDR3 protein, CDR3 DNA. The D gene is left open where the match is weak. Clone size is not always given. Where it is, it says once, few, many or a class for expanded clones.

TRBJ2-5 | TRBD1 | . | TRBV6-5 | CASSQGQGAAETQYF | TGTGCCAGCAGCCAAGGACAGGGGGCCGCGGAGACCCAGTACTTC
TRBJ1-4 | . | once | TRBV9 | CASSVAVAGYGEKLFF | TGTGCCAGCAGCGTAGCTGTGGCAGGGTACGGCGAAAAACTGTTTTTT
TRBJ2-7 | . | . | TRBV19 | CASSMDPAVYEQYF | TGTGCCAGTAGTATGGACCCAGCGGTTTACGAGCAGTACTTC
TRBJ2-1 | . | . | TRBV20-1 | CSALYNEQFF | TGCAGTGCCCTATACAATGAGCAGTTCTTC
TRBJ1-2 | . | . | TRBV7-3 | CASSPSETASSYYGYTF | TGTGCCAGCAGCCCTTCCGAGACAGCTTCATCCTACTATGGCTACACCTTC
TRBJ1-1 | . | . | TRBV6-5 | CASSREALNTEAFF | TGTGCCAGCAGTAGAGAAGCCCTGAACACTGAAGCTTTCTTT
TRBJ2-3 | TRBD2 | . | TRBV29-1 | CSAPSLAGSTDTQYF | TGCAGCGCCCCTTCGCTAGCGGGTAGCACAGATACGCAGTATTTT
TRBJ2-2 | TRBD2 | few | TRBV27 | CASSLAVMGGELFF | TGTGCCAGCTCGCTAGCGGTCATGGGCGGGGAGCTGTTTTTT
TRBJ2-7 | TRBD1 | few | TRBV5-1 | CASSFGQGGNEQYF | TGCGCCAGCAGCTTTGGACAGGGGGGTAACGAGCAGTACTTC
TRBJ2-7 | . | few | TRBV5-1 | CASSLVLEGEQYF | TGCGCCAGCAGCTTGGTCCTAGAGGGCGAGCAGTACTTC
TRBJ1-3 | . | few | TRBV9 | CASSVGQGAGNTIYF | TGTGCCAGCAGCGTAGGGCAGGGCGCTGGAAACACCATATATTTT
TRBJ1-1 | . | few | TRBV5-1 | CASSLDQGSRAFF | TGCGCCAGCAGCTTGGATCAGGGATCTCGGGCTTTCTTT
TRBJ2-1 | TRBD2 | few | TRBV7-7 | CASSLSGGYNEQFF | TGTGCTAGCAGCCTCAGCGGGGGTTACAATGAGCAGTTCTTC
TRBJ2-7 | TRBD1 | . | TRBV10-3 | CAINSGQAKTYEQYF | TGTGCCATCAACTCGGGACAGGCTAAAACCTACGAGCAGTACTTC
TRBJ2-1 | . | . | TRBV2 | CASSDGTYNEQFF | TGTGCCAGCAGTGACGGGACATACAATGAGCAGTTCTTC
TRBJ2-1 | . | few | TRBV19 | CASSTPSRGTGNEQFF | TGTGCCAGTAGTACACCGAGTAGGGGGACCGGGAATGAGCAGTTCTTC
TRBJ1-2 | TRBD1 | . | TRBV30 | CAWSAGGAGPSLGYTF | TGTGCCTGGAGTGCAGGGGGCGCGGGGCCCTCTCTAGGCTACACCTTC
TRBJ1-2 | . | . | TRBV5-1 | CASSSLKQGPANYGYTF | TGCGCCAGCAGCTCGCTTAAACAGGGACCTGCTAACTATGGCTACACCTTC
TRBJ1-2 | TRBD1 | few | TRBV30 | CARKTGASLLF | TGTGCCCGGAAGACAGGGGCTTCACTCCTCTTC
TRBJ2-1 | . | . | TRBV13 | CASSLALERAESYNEQFF | TGTGCCAGCAGTCTAGCCCTTGAGAGGGCCGAGTCCTACAATGAGCAGTTCTTC
TRBJ2-7 | TRBD1 | few | TRBV6-6 | CASNQPGQGYEQYF | TGTGCCAGCAACCAGCCGGGACAGGGCTACGAGCAGTACTTC
TRBJ2-5 | TRBD1 | . | TRBV19 | CASMAGTGETQYF | TGTGCCAGTATGGCCGGGACAGGAGAGACCCAGTACTTC
TRBJ1-2 | TRBD1 | few | TRBV5-8 | CASSSGQAGNYGYTF | TGTGCCAGCAGCTCCGGACAGGCCGGAAACTATGGCTACACCTTC
TRBJ2-1 | . | few | TRBV4-2 | CASSQWGDSPTQGQFF | TGTGCCAGCAGCCAATGGGGGGACTCCCCGACCCAAGGACAGTTCTTC
TRBJ1-5 | . | few | TRBV6-5 | CASSSPRRGYQPQHF | TGTGCCAGCAGTTCACCCCGAAGGGGGTATCAGCCCCAGCATTTT
TRBJ2-2 | . | few | TRBV14 | CASSFKQGNTGELFF | TGTGCCAGCAGCTTTAAGCAGGGGAACACCGGGGAGCTGTTTTTT
TRBJ1-5 | TRBD1 | few | TRBV11-2 | CASSRDRDQPQHF | TGTGCCAGCAGCCGGGACAGGGATCAGCCCCAGCATTTT
TRBJ2-3 | . | few | TRBV7-3 | CASSYGSQGGSTQYF | TGTGCCAGCAGCTACGGGAGTCAGGGGGGCTCTACGCAGTATTTT
TRBJ1-4 | . | . | TRBV30 | CAWTWRGNEKLFF | TGTGCCTGGACGTGGAGGGGAAATGAAAAACTGTTTTTT
TRBJ2-7 | . | . | TRBV19 | CASSTGSYEQYF | TGTGCCAGTAGCACAGGTTCCTACGAGCAGTACTTC
TRBJ2-2 | TRBD1 | . | TRBV19 | CASSIVVPGTGIGRNTGELFF | TGTGCCAGTAGTATAGTGGTACCCGGGACAGGGATCGGGAGGAACACCGGGGAGCTGTTTTTT
TRBJ2-2 | TRBD2 | . | TRBV5-1 | CASRTTSGTGELFF | TGCGCCAGCAGGACGACTAGCGGGACCGGGGAGCTGTTTTTT
TRBJ2-1 | . | many | TRBV30 | CAWSVQSGGEQFF | TGTGCCTGGAGTGTTCAAAGCGGCGGAGAGCAGTTCTTC
TRBJ1-2 | TRBD1 | . | TRBV29-1 | CSVDFKQGENYGYTF | TGCAGCGTTGACTTTAAACAGGGGGAAAACTATGGCTACACCTTC
TRBJ1-1 | . | few | TRBV18 | CASSPPPLSSGAFF | TGTGCCAGCTCACCACCGCCTCTTTCGTCCGGAGCTTTCTTT
TRBJ2-3 | TRBD2 | few | TRBV27 | CASSILTSGSSDTQYF | TGTGCCAGCAGCATCCTTACTAGCGGGAGTTCAGATACGCAGTATTTT
TRBJ2-3 | . | . | TRBV4-2 | CASSLDQRADTQYF | TGTGCCAGCAGCCTCGATCAGAGGGCAGATACGCAGTATTTT
TRBJ1-1 | . | . | TRBV5-1 | CASSSDSHTEAFF | TGCGCCAGCAGTTCCGACAGCCACACTGAAGCTTTCTTT
TRBJ2-1 | TRBD2 | . | TRBV7-3 | CASREIGGAYEQFF | TGTGCCAGCAGGGAAATCGGGGGGGCCTATGAGCAGTTCTTC
TRBJ1-5 | . | . | TRBV4-1 | CASRLSFLQGSNQPQHF | TGCGCCAGCAGACTCTCTTTCCTTCAGGGCAGCAATCAGCCCCAGCATTTT
TRBJ2-5 | . | once | TRBV18 | CASSPGRAQETQYF | TGTGCCAGCTCACCAGGCAGGGCCCAAGAGACCCAGTACTTC
TRBJ2-1 | TRBD2 | . | TRBV6-5 | CASYLAVYNEQFF | TGTGCCAGTTACCTAGCGGTTTACAATGAGCAGTTCTTC
TRBJ2-7 | . | few | TRBV6-5 | CASSYGPSREQYF | TGTGCCAGCAGTTACGGGCCGTCTCGCGAGCAGTACTTC
TRBJ2-5 | . | . | TRBV6-5 | CATHRGWGLQETQYF | TGTGCCACCCACCGGGGGTGGGGACTTCAAGAGACCCAGTACTTC
TRBJ2-2 | TRBD1 | . | TRBV27 | CASRRQGNTGELFF | TGTGCCAGCAGGAGACAGGGAAACACCGGGGAGCTGTTTTTT
TRBJ1-5 | . | once | TRBV6-5 | CASGRGAGQPQHF | TGTGCCAGCGGGCGGGGGGCGGGACAGCCCCAGCATTTT
TRBJ1-2 | . | . | TRBV4-1 | CASSQGEGPLNYGYTF | TGCGCCAGCAGCCAAGGGGAGGGGCCACTAAACTATGGCTACACCTTC
TRBJ1-1 | . | few | TRBV2 | CASSEWGDATEAFF | TGTGCCAGCAGTGAATGGGGGGACGCCACTGAAGCTTTCTTT
TRBJ2-2 | . | . | TRBV6-5 | CASSYFGLAATGELFF | TGTGCCAGCAGTTACTTCGGCCTCGCGGCCACCGGGGAGCTGTTTTTT
TRBJ2-7 | TRBD2 | few | TRBV4-3 | CASSLTSGRYEQYF | TGCGCCAGCAGCCTGACTAGCGGGAGGTACGAGCAGTACTTC
TRBJ2-7 | . | . | TRBV5-1 | CASSLVTSRVGYEQYF | TGCGCCAGCAGCTTGGTTACCAGCAGGGTTGGCTACGAGCAGTACTTC
TRBJ1-1 | . | . | TRBV29-1 | CVGVTTEAFF | TGCGTAGGGGTAACCACTGAAGCTTTCTTT
TRBJ2-2 | . | . | TRBV5-1 | CASSLIQARTGELFF | TGCGCCAGCAGCTTGATTCAGGCCAGGACCGGGGAGCTGTTTTTT
TRBJ2-5 | TRBD2 | . | TRBV5-4 | CASSAASGRETQYF | TGTGCCAGCAGCGCGGCTAGCGGGAGAGAGACCCAGTACTTC